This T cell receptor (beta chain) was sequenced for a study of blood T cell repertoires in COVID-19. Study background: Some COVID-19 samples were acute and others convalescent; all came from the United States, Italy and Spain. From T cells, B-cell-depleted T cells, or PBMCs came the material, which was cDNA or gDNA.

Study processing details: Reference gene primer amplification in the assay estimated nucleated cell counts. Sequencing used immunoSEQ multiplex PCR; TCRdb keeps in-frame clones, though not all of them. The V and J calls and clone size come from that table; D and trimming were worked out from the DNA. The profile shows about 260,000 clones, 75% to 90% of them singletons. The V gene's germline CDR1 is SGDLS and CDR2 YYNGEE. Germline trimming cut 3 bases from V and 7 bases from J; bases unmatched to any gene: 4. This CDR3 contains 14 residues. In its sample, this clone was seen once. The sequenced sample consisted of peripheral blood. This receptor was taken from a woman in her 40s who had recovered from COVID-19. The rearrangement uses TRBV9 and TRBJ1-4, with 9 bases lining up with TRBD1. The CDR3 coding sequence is TGTGCCAGCAGCGGCACAGGGGGCGGTGAAAAACTGTTTTTT. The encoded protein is CASSGTGGGEKLFF.